Below, 12 T cell receptor beta chains from the same sample are listed, as sequenced in a study of shared clonotypes between healthy human individuals. CD8 cells regarded as naive lacked CD45RO, were positively chosen for CCR7, and omitted terminally differentiated effector memory CD45RA+ cells. TCRdb's table, derived via immunoSEQ multiplex PCR, lists solely in-frame clones and lacks some. Among hundreds of thousands of clones, 95% to 97% were seen once, and the ten largest hold about 0.12%. The sequencing input was naive CD8+ T cells sorted from blood. The source is a woman aged 25 to 39 in good health.

The J gene is TRBJ1-4, the V gene TRBV21-1; no check of the table's D call, TRBD1, against the DNA was made. TRBV21-1 is termed a pseudogene. The CDR3 is 14 amino acids. CDR3 nucleotide sequence: TGTGCCAGCAGCCAGGCCGGCCTTAAGGAAAAACTGTTTTTT. It codes for CASSQAGLKEKLFF.

Turning to this clone: Different DNA sequences within this sample yield the same CDR3. The J gene is TRBJ2-7, the V gene TRBV5-1; D is undetermined. Per the germline V gene, CDR1 is SGHRS and CDR2 is YFSETQ. The CDR3 length is 13 residues. Trimming took off 2 bases at V and 2 bases at J, with 8 bases between the two ends. The CDR3 sequence is CASSFGQTYEQYF. CDR3 nucleotide sequence: TGCGCCAGCAGCTTTGGGCAGACCTACGAGCAGTACTTC.

This chain connects TRBV28 to TRBJ1-5; D perhaps matches TRBD1 (5 bases). This CDR3 spans 14 amino acids. Germline V gene data show CDR1 as MDHEN and CDR2 as SYDVKM. V dropped 5 bases and J dropped 0 bases, with 8 bases sitting between them. The CDR3 protein is CASSRQHSNQPQHF. CDR3 DNA sequence: TGTGCCAGCAGTCGACAGCATAGCAATCAGCCCCAGCATTTT.

The chain carries TRBV7-8 and TRBJ2-7; D perhaps matches TRBD2 (7 bases). The germline CDR1 and CDR2 sequences are SGHVS and FQNEAQ. The CDR3 consists of 14 residues. Trimming shortened V by 6 bases and J by 1 base, and 13 bases separated the two germline ends. For the CDR3, the DNA is TGTGCCAGCAGGGTCGGGGGGCTTTCCTACGAGCAGTACTTC. It yields the protein CASRVGGLSYEQYF.

With respect to this clone: Other DNA sequences in this sample translate to the same CDR3. The CDR3 reads CASSLFPDTQYF. Written as DNA, the CDR3 is TGCGCCAGCAGCTTGTTCCCAGATACGCAGTATTTT. This rearrangement joins TRBV5-1 to TRBJ2-3; D is unclear. The CDR3 has 12 residues. Trimming stripped 1 base from V and 4 bases from J, with 4 bases between. Germline-derived CDR1 and CDR2 are SGHRS and YFSETQ.

The rearrangement links TRBV5-6 to TRBJ2-1, with D perhaps matching TRBD1 (6 bases). Trimming removed 3 bases from V and 1 base from J, with 11 bases in between. Germline CDR1 reads SGHDT; CDR2 reads YYEEEE. The CDR3 contains 15 residues. CDR3 sequence (DNA): TGTGCCAGCAGCTCTGACAGGCCGTCCTACAATGAGCAGTTCTTC. This encodes CASSSDRPSYNEQFF.

The V and J genes are TRBV27 and TRBJ2-3; D possibly uses TRBD1 or TRBD2 (6 bases each). The CDR3 extends over 16 amino acids. Germline V gene sequence: CDR1 MNHEY, CDR2 SMNVEV (reference sequence). Trimming removed 2 bases from V and 5 bases from J, with 17 bases in between. The CDR3 DNA reads TGTGCCAGCAGTTTAGTGGGGGGCCCCGTCGTAGATACGCAGTATTTT. This codes for CASSLVGGPVVDTQYF.

This CDR3 reads CASSPATVPYEQYF. The CDR3, as DNA: TGTGCCAGTAGTCCCGCGACTGTTCCCTACGAGCAGTACTTC. The V call is TRBV19, the J call TRBJ2-7; D remains unclear. Trimming stripped 5 bases from V and 2 bases from J, with 13 bases between. Germline V gene sequence: CDR1 LNHDA, CDR2 SQIVND (reference sequence). The CDR3 runs 14 residues.

The V gene is TRBV6-1, the J gene TRBJ2-5; perhaps TRBD2 as D (5 bases). V was shortened by 2 bases and J by 1 base, with 8 bases between the two germline ends. The germline V gene has CDR1 MNHNS and CDR2 SASEGT. The CDR3 is made up of 14 amino acids. CDR3 sequence reads: CASSERSVQETQYF. The CDR3 DNA is TGTGCCAGCAGTGAACGTAGCGTCCAAGAGACCCAGTACTTC.

The chain is built from TRBV28 and TRBJ2-1, with TRBD2 as a possible D gene (6 bases). The CDR3 sequence is 14 residues long. The germline V gene encodes CDR1 MDHEN and CDR2 SYDVKM. Trimming stripped 8 bases from V and 7 bases from J, with 18 bases between. The CDR3, as DNA: TGTGCCAGCCGAGTAGCGGAACGTCGGAATGAGCAGTTCTTC. Translation gives CASRVAERRNEQFF. Supplemented by reference TRBV28 and TRBJ2-1, the full variable domain reads DVKVTQSSRYLVKRTGEKVFLECVQDMDHENMFWYRQDPGLGLRLIYFSYDVKMKEKGDIPEGYSVSREKKERFSLILESASTNQTSMYLCASRVAERRNEQFFGPGTRLTVL.

The chain has TRBV6-1 and TRBJ2-3; D may be TRBD1 or TRBD2 (7 bases each). The CDR3 length is 16 residues. The germline gives CDR1 MNHNS, CDR2 SASEGT. Trimming removed 3 bases from V and 1 base from J, with 14 bases in between. CDR3 sequence (DNA): TGTGCCAGCAGTGACGTACAGGGGAGGGGCACAGATACGCAGTATTTT. It translates to CASSDVQGRGTDTQYF.

In regard to this clone: Other DNA sequences from this sample encode an identical CDR3 as well. The chain combines TRBV28 with TRBJ1-1; the match to TRBD1 covers 8 bases. Germline loops: CDR1 MDHEN, CDR2 SYDVKM. J lost 1 base, V lost 5 bases, and 3 bases had no gene match. The CDR3 extends over 14 amino acids. DNA for the CDR3: TGTGCCAGCAGTCCGGACAGGGCGAACACTGAAGCTTTCTTT. The encoded protein is CASSPDRANTEAFF.